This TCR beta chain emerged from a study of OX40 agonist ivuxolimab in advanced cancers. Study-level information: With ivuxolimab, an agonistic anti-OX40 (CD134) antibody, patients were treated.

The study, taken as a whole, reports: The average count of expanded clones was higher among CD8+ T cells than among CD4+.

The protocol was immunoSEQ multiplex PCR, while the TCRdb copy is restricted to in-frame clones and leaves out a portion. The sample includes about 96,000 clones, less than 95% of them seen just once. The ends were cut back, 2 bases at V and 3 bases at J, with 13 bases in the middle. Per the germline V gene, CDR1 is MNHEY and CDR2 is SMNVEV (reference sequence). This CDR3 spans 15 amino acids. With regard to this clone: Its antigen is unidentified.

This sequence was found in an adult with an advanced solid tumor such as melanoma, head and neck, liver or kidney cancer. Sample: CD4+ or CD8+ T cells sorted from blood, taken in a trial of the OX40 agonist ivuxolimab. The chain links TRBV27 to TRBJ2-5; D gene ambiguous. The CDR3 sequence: CASSLRGSREETQYF. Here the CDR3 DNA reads TGTGCCAGCAGTTTAAGAGGCTCTCGGGAAGAGACCCAGTACTTC.